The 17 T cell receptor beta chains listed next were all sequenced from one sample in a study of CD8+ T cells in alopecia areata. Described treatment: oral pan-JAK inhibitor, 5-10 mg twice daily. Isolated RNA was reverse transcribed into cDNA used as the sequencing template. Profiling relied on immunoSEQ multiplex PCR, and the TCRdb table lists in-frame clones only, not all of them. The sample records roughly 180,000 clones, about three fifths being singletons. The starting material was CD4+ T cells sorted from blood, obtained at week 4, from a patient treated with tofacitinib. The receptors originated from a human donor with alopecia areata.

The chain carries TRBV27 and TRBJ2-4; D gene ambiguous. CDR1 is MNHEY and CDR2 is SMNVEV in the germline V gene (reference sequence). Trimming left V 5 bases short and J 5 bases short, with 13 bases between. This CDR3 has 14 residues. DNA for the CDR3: TGTGCCAGCAGTCGACTCAACGAGGAAAACATTCAGTACTTC. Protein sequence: CASSRLNEENIQYF.

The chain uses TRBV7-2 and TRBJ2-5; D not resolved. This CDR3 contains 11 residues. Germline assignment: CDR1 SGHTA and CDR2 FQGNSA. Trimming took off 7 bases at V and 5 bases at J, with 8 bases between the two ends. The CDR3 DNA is TGTGCCAGCACGCTGGGTGAGACCCAGTACTTC. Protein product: CASTLGETQYF.

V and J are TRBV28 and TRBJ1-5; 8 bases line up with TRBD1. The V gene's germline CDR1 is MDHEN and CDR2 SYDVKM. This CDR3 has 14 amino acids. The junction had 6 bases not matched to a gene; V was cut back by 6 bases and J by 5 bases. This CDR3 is CASSLTGEYQPQHF. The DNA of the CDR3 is TGTGCCAGCAGCCTGACAGGGGAGTATCAGCCCCAGCATTTT.

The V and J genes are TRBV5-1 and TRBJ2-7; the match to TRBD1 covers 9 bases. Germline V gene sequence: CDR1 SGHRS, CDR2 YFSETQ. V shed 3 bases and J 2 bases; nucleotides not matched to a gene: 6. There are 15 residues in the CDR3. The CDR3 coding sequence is TGCGCCAGCAGCTCTGGGGACAGGGTCCCCTACGAGCAGTACTTC. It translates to CASSSGDRVPYEQYF.

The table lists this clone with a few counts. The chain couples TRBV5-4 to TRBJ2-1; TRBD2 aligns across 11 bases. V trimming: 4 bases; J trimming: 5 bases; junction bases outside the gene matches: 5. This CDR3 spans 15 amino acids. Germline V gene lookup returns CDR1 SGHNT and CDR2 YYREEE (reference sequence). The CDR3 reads CASSRLAGNNNEQFF. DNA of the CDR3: TGTGCCAGCAGCCGACTAGCGGGGAATAACAATGAGCAGTTCTTC.

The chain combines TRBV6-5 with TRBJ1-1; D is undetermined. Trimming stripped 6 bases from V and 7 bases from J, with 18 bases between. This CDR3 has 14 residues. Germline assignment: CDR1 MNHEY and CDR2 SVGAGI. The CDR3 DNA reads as TGTGCCAGCAGCTCAACAGAGAATACACTTGAAGCTTTCTTT. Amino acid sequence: CASSSTENTLEAFF.

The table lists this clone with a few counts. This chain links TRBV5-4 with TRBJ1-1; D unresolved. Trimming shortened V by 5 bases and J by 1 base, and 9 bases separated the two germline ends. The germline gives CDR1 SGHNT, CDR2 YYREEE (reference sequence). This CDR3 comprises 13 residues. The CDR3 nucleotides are TGTGCCAGCAGAGTTGAACCGAACACTGAAGCTTTCTTT. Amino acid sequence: CASRVEPNTEAFF. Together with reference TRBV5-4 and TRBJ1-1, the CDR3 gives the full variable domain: ETGVTQSPTHLIKTRGQQVTLRCSSQSGHNTVSWYQQALGQGPQFIFQYYREEENGRGNFPPRFSGLQFPNYSSELNVNALELDDSALYLCASRVEPNTEAFFGQGTRLTVV.

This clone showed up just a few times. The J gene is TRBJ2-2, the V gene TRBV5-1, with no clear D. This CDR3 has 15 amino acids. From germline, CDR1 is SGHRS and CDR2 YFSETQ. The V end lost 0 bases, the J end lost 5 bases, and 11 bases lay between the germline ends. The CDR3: CASSLGSDLTGELFF. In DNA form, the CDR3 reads TGCGCCAGCAGCTTGGGTTCAGATCTTACCGGGGAGCTGTTTTTT.

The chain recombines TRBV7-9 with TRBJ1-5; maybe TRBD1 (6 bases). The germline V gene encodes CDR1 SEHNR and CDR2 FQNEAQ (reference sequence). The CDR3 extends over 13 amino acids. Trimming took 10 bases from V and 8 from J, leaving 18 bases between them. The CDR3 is CATHNRVEEPQHF. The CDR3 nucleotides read TGTGCCACCCACAACAGGGTGGAGGAGCCCCAGCATTTT.

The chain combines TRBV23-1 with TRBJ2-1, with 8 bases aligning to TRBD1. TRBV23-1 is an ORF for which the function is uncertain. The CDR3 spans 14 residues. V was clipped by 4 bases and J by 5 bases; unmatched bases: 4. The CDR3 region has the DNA TGCGCCAGCAGTCGTGGGACAGGCGACAATGAGCAGTTCTTC. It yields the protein CASSRGTGDNEQFF.

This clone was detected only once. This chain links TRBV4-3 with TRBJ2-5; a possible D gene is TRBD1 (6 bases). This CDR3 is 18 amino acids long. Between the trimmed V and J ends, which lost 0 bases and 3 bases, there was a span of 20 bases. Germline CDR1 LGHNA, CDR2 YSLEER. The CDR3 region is CASSQERAGTQAEETQYF. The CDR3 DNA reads TGCGCCAGCAGCCAAGAGCGTGCCGGGACACAGGCCGAAGAGACCCAGTACTTC.

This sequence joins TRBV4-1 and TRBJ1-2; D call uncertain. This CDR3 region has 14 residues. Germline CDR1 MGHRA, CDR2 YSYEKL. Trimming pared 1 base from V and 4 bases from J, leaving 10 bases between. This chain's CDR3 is CASSQGVFSYGYTF. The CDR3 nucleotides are TGCGCCAGCAGCCAAGGCGTTTTTAGCTATGGCTACACCTTC.

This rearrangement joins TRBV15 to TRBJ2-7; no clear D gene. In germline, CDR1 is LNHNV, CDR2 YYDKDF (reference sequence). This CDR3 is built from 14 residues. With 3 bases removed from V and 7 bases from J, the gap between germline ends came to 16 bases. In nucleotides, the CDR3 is TGTGCCACCAGCAGTGATAGTCCCTTGGCGGAGCAGTACTTC. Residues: CATSSDSPLAEQYF.

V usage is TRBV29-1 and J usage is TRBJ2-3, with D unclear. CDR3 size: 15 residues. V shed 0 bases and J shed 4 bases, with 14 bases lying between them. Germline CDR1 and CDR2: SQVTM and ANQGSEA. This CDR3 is CSVEDPKPQADTQYF. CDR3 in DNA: TGCAGCGTTGAAGATCCTAAGCCCCAAGCAGATACGCAGTATTTT.

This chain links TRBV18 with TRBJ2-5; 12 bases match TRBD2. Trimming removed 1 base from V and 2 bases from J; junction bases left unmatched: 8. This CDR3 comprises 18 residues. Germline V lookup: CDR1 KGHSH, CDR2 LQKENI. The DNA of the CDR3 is TGTGCCAGCTCACCACGGACTAGCGGGGTTGGGTTTCAAGAGACCCAGTACTTC. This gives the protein CASSPRTSGVGFQETQYF.

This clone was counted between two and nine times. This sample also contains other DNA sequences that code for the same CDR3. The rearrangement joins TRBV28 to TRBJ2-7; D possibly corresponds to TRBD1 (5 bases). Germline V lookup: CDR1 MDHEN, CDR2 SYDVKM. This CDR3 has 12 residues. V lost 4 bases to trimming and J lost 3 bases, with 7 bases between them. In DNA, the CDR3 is TGTGCCAGCAGTTGGGGCAGCTACGAGCAGTACTTC. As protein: CASSWGSYEQYF.

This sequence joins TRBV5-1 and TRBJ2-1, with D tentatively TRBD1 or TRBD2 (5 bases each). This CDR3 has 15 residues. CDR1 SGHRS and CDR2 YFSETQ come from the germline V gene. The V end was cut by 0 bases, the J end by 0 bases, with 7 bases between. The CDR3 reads CASSLDGGSYNEQFF. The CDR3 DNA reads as TGCGCCAGCAGCTTGGATGGGGGCTCCTACAATGAGCAGTTCTTC.